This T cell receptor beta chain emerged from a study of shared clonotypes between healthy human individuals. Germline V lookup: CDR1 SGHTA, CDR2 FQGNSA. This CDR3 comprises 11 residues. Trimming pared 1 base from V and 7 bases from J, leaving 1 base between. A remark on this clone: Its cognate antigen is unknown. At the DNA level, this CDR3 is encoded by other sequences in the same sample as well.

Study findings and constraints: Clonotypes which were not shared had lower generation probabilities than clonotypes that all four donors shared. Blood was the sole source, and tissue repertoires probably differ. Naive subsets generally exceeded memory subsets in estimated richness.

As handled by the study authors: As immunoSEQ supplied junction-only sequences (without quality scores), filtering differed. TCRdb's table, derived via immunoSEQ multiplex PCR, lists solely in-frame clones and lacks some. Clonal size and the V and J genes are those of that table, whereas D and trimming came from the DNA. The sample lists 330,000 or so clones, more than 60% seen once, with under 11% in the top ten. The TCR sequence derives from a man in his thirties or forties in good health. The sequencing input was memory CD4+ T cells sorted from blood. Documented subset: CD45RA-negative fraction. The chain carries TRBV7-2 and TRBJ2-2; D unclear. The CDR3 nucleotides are TGTGCCAGCAGCTTAGTCGGGGAGCTGTTTTTT. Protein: CASSLVGELFF.